Shown below are 19 T cell receptor beta chains from a single sample sequenced in a study of post-analysis software for immune sequencing data. Findings of the study overall: TRBV segments more frequent in patients than in controls numbered roughly 5 and included TRBV5-6, TRBV5-1 and TRBV20-1.

Their target antigens are unknown. cDNA libraries of TCR beta carried unique molecular identifiers. TCRdb analysed the PCR reads with MiXCR anew, one entry per CDR3 protein. This table has about 770,000 distinct CDR3 sequences, 35% to 55% appearing once. The sample consisted of blood. Receptors were obtained from a girl between 5 and 17 years old with multiple sclerosis.

The chain couples TRBV19 to TRBJ1-2; D is perhaps TRBD1 (5 bases). Germline V gene sequence: CDR1 LNHDA, CDR2 SQIVND (reference sequence). The V gene lost 8 bases and the J gene lost 5 bases, with 12 bases spanning the gap. CDR3 length: 12 amino acids. CDR3 in amino acids: CASWGPYYGYTF. DNA for the CDR3: TGTGCCAGTTGGGGACCTTATTATGGCTACACCTTC.

The chain employs TRBV7-3 and TRBJ2-7, with 9 bases that match TRBD2. This CDR3 has 14 residues. V gave up 5 bases and J gave up 6 bases; unmatched junction bases: 8. Germline CDR1 is SGHTA and CDR2 is FQGTGA. The CDR3 DNA reads TGTGCCAGCAGCCCTGTAGCGGGAGCGCGCGAGCAGTACTTC. It translates to CASSPVAGAREQYF.

V and J are TRBV27 and TRBJ1-2, with 8 bases aligning to TRBD1. The trim removed 8 bases at V and 1 base at J, leaving 12 bases unmatched. The germline V gene encodes CDR1 MNHEY and CDR2 SMNVEV (reference sequence). The CDR3 contains 16 residues. CDR3 sequence: CASLGPRTGSNYGYTF. The DNA for the CDR3 is TGTGCCAGCCTGGGCCCCCGGACAGGGAGTAACTATGGCTACACCTTC.

The chain is built from TRBV12-3 or TRBV12-4 and TRBJ2-7; no reliable D call. CDR3 length equals 12 residues. V was cut by 6 bases and J by 5 bases, with 11 bases left in between. The DNA for the CDR3 is TGTGCCAGCAGCCAGATAGGTAACGAGCAGTACTTC. Translating gives CASSQIGNEQYF.

This clonotype was observed many times. Compared with germline, one end of the junction differs, possibly owing to a read error. The CDR3 DNA reads as TGCAGCGTCGAAGGGACAGGGGCCGGCTCTGGGGCCAACGTCCTGACTTTC. Its protein is CSVEGTGAGSGANVLTF. The genes are TRBV29-1 and TRBJ2-6; TRBD1 aligns across 10 bases. CDR3 length equals 17 residues. Per the germline V gene, CDR1 is SQVTM and CDR2 is ANQGSEA.

This clonotype was found a few times. The chain has TRBV29-1 and TRBJ1-2, with a weak D call TRBD1 (5 bases). This CDR3 has 15 residues. Germline-derived CDR1 and CDR2 are SQVTM and ANQGSEA. V lost 4 bases, J lost 4 bases, and 19 bases lay in between. As DNA, the CDR3 is TGCAGCGTTGGAGAAACGGGACCCTGGAGCTATGGCTACACCTTC. Translating it yields CSVGETGPWSYGYTF.

The chain uses TRBV6-1 and TRBJ1-2; perhaps TRBD1 as D (5 bases). The CDR3 length is 18 residues. Trimming left V 5 bases short and J 0 bases short, with 22 bases between. Germline values: CDR1 MNHNS, CDR2 SASEGT. The CDR3 spells CASSQTKLGTLANYGYTF. CDR3 nucleotide sequence: TGTGCCAGCAGTCAAACAAAGCTTGGGACGTTAGCTAACTATGGCTACACCTTC.

This clonotype came up once. The rearrangement uses TRBV20-1 and TRBJ2-4; D is unclear. The end of the DNA aligns better with TRBJ2-7, so the J call may be wrong. This CDR3 is 11 amino acids long. Germline assignment: CDR1 DFQATT and CDR2 SNEGSKA (reference sequence). CDR3 nucleotides: TGCAGTGCTCAATCGGGTTGCGAGCAGTACTTC. Its protein product is CSAQSGCEQYF.

This clonotype has just a few counts. This chain connects TRBV7-2 to TRBJ2-7, with 7 bases matching TRBD2. The CDR3 loop spans 16 amino acids. Germline V gene sequence: CDR1 SGHTA, CDR2 FQGNSA. The ends lost 5 bases at V and 0 bases at J; junction bases unmatched: 10. CDR3 coding DNA: TGTGCCAGCAGCCCACAGACTAGCTGGAGCTCCTACGAGCAGTACTTC. Its protein is CASSPQTSWSSYEQYF.

The rearrangement joins TRBV20-1 to TRBJ2-4; D is possibly TRBD2 (6 bases). Trimming left V 3 bases short and J 13 bases short, with 25 bases between. The CDR3 sequence is 15 residues long. CDR1 DFQATT and CDR2 SNEGSKA come from the germline V gene (reference sequence). CDR3 in amino acids: CSARVSAGLGYGQYF. In nucleotides, the CDR3 is TGCAGTGCTAGGGTATCTGCGGGACTCGGATACGGGCAGTACTTC.

This chain connects TRBV29-1 to TRBJ2-7; no clear D gene. The ends were cut back, 4 bases at V and 3 bases at J, with 13 bases in the middle. The CDR3 is 13 residues long. The germline V gene encodes CDR1 SQVTM and CDR2 ANQGSEA. CDR3 loop: CSVARVSDYEQYF. CDR3 DNA sequence: TGCAGCGTTGCCCGGGTATCCGACTACGAGCAGTACTTC.

This clonotype showed up just a few times. This chain links TRBV7-9 with TRBJ1-2, with 7 bases fitting TRBD1. This CDR3 comprises 12 residues. The J segment lost 6 bases and the V segment lost 10 bases, leaving 8 bases of the junction unmatched. Germline CDR1 is SEHNR and CDR2 is FQNEAQ (reference sequence). CDR3 residues: CATLQGNNGYTF. In nucleotides, the CDR3 is TGTGCCACCCTACAGGGGAATAATGGCTACACCTTC.

V usage is TRBV4-2 and J usage is TRBJ2-1, with 10 bases aligning to TRBD2. This CDR3 has 16 residues. From germline, CDR1 is LGHNA and CDR2 YNFKEQ. The junction had 7 bases not matched to a gene; V was cut back by 4 bases and J by 4 bases. CDR3: CASSRELAGSYNEQFF. The CDR3 region has the DNA TGTGCCAGCAGCCGGGAACTAGCGGGAAGTTACAATGAGCAGTTCTTC.

This clonotype was counted between two and nine times. V is TRBV10-2 and J is TRBJ1-1; D unresolved. Trimming cost V 2 bases and J 6 bases, with 4 bases left between them. CDR1 WSHSY and CDR2 SAAADI come from the germline V gene. The CDR3 covers 11 residues. The DNA for the CDR3 is TGCGCCAGCAGTGAGGGCCCTGAAGCTTTCTTT. Translated: CASSEGPEAFF.

The chain is built from TRBV6-6 and TRBJ1-2; D is ambiguous. This CDR3 has 15 residues. The V gene's germline CDR1 is MNHNY and CDR2 SVGAGI (reference sequence). V was shortened by 4 bases and J by 5 bases, with 17 bases between the two germline ends. The CDR3 here is CASSFSSRTGYGYTF. CDR3 nucleotides: TGTGCCAGCAGTTTTTCCTCCAGGACGGGTTATGGCTACACCTTC.

The chain recombines TRBV7-3 with TRBJ2-1; D perhaps matches TRBD1 (5 bases). The CDR3 is made up of 14 amino acids. With 6 bases removed from V and 2 bases from J, the gap between germline ends came to 11 bases. Germline CDR1 SGHTA, CDR2 FQGTGA. CDR3 bases: TGTGCCAGCAGTCAGGGATTCCCCTACAATGAGCAGTTCTTC. Protein sequence: CASSQGFPYNEQFF.

This clonotype was counted between two and nine times. The chain is built from TRBV20-1 and TRBJ2-2, with 10 bases fitting TRBD1. The length of the CDR3 is 15 residues. Germline lookup yields CDR1 DFQATT and CDR2 SNEGSKA (reference sequence). After removal of 6 bases from V and 6 bases from J, the junction contained 10 bases not matched to a gene. The CDR3 nucleotides are TGCAGTGCCGACCCGGGACAGGGGAGGGCCGGGGAGCTGTTTTTT. Translated: CSADPGQGRAGELFF.

The V gene is TRBV24-1, the J gene TRBJ1-5, with D unresolved. This CDR3 region has 14 residues. Germline-derived CDR1 and CDR2 are KGHDR and SFDVKD. V lost 4 bases and J lost 7, with 13 bases in between. For the CDR3, the DNA is TGTGCCACCAGTGAACTTGGGGTAGAGCAGCCCCAGCATTTT. It is translated as CATSELGVEQPQHF.

The chain links TRBV7-2 to TRBJ2-3, with a weak D call TRBD1 (5 bases). This CDR3 is 15 amino acids long. The V and J ends lost 3 bases and 2 bases respectively, with 12 bases between them. The V gene's germline CDR1 is SGHTA and CDR2 FQGNSA. Here the CDR3 reads CASSFSWGTTDTQYF. The CDR3 nucleotides are TGTGCCAGCAGCTTTTCCTGGGGCACCACAGATACGCAGTATTTT.